This is a list of T cell receptor beta chains from one sample in a study of cytomegalovirus exposure and HLA in healthy donors. Here immunoSEQ multiplex PCR was the method, and the copy in TCRdb shows in-frame clones only, minus some. Of 150,000 to 180,000 clones listed, around 79% are singletons. Sequenced material: PBMCs. Receptor source: a man between 18 and 29 years old in good health and CMV-seronegative. CDR3s include the opening cysteine and the closing phenylalanine or tryptophan. The order of the fields is CDR3 protein, CDR3 DNA, J gene, V gene, D gene, clone size. The D gene is left open where the match is weak. Clone size is given for some rows only: seen once, a few or many times, or a class if the clone is expanded.

CAATGGGSTDTQYF TGTGCCGCCACCGGGGGGGGTTCCACAGATACGCAGTATTTT TRBJ2-3 TRBV10-3 TRBD2 .
CAITKTSGEVSTGELFF TGTGCCATCACCAAGACTAGCGGGGAGGTTTCCACCGGGGAGCTGTTTTTT TRBJ2-2 TRBV10-3 TRBD2 .
CASSLRQGASGANGLTF TGCGCCAGCAGCCTGCGGCAGGGGGCGTCGGGGGCCAACGGCCTGACTTTC TRBJ2-6 TRBV5-1 TRBD1 .
CASSPGTGRTGELFF TGTGCCAGCTCACCGGGGACAGGCCGCACCGGGGAGCTGTTTTTT TRBJ2-2 TRBV18 TRBD1 .
CAISESAEVHEQYF TGTGCCATCAGTGAGTCGGCTGAGGTCCACGAGCAGTACTTC TRBJ2-7 TRBV10-3 . .
CASSVGGAGTEAFF TGTGCCAGCAGTGTGGGGGGGGCCGGCACTGAAGCTTTCTTT TRBJ1-1 TRBV6-1 . .
CASSPGDRRNIQYF TGTGCCAGCAGCCCCGGGGACAGGAGAAACATTCAGTACTTC TRBJ2-4 TRBV5-6 TRBD1 .
CASSVRDRADQFF TGTGCCAGCAGTGTCCGGGACAGGGCGGACCAGTTCTTC TRBJ2-1 TRBV6-4 TRBD1 few
CASIRGDTQYF TGTGCCAGCATCAGGGGAGATACGCAGTATTTT TRBJ2-3 TRBV6-1 . .
CASSQDPGQGGVNTEAFF TGCGCCAGCAGCCAAGATCCGGGACAGGGAGGAGTGAACACTGAAGCTTTCTTT TRBJ1-1 TRBV4-1 TRBD1 .
CASSLADTGELFF TGTGCCAGCTCACTCGCGGACACCGGGGAGCTGTTTTTT TRBJ2-2 TRBV18 . few
CASSPYGTGTSGANGLTF TGCGCCAGCAGCCCGTATGGGACAGGGACTTCTGGGGCCAACGGCCTGACTTTC TRBJ2-6 TRBV4-3 TRBD1 .
CASSQSQANRNTIYF TGTGCCAGCAGCCAATCACAGGCAAATCGAAACACCATATATTTT TRBJ1-3 TRBV16 . .
CASSPWAHTEAFF TGTGCCAGTAGCCCATGGGCCCACACTGAAGCTTTCTTT TRBJ1-1 TRBV19 . .
CASSLRDRGRGIQPQHF TGTGCCAGTAGTCTCCGGGACAGGGGGCGCGGTATTCAGCCCCAGCATTTT TRBJ1-5 TRBV19 TRBD1 .
CASSQGGRAGAFF TGTGCCAGCAGCCAAGGGGGCAGGGCAGGAGCTTTCTTT TRBJ1-1 TRBV4-2 . .